One and the same sample provided the 18 T cell receptor beta chains below, sequenced in a study of spatial heterogeneity in lung cancer. Documented time point: sample taken at primary tumor resection. TCRdb re-derived calls from the 5' RACE reads in MiXCR, one entry per CDR3 protein. Of fewer than 15,000 distinct CDR3 sequences listed, approximately 3.5% were seen once; the top ten hold over 35%. Material: PBMCs, obtained at surgery. These receptors all stem from a male donor with early-stage non-small cell lung cancer.

This clonotype was counted at least ten times. The chain recombines TRBV27 with TRBJ2-5; D might be TRBD2 (6 bases). Germline assignment: CDR1 MNHEY and CDR2 SMNVEV (reference sequence). CDR3 length: 13 residues. V lost 5 bases and J 5 bases, leaving 12 bases between the germline ends. The CDR3 coding sequence is TGTGCCAGCAGTGGAGGGCCCGTGGAGACCCAGTACTTC. Amino acids: CASSGGPVETQYF.

In its sample, this clonotype was seen many times. The J gene is TRBJ2-5, the V gene TRBV6-5; 8 bases are a match to TRBD1. Germline trimming cut 5 bases from V and 4 bases from J; bases unmatched to any gene: 9. Germline CDR1 reads MNHEY; CDR2 reads SVGAGI. This CDR3 is 15 amino acids long. CDR3 DNA sequence: TGTGCCAGCAGTCGGACAGGGAGCTTGGGAGAGACCCAGTACTTC. Translated: CASSRTGSLGETQYF.

The rearrangement uses TRBV6-5 and TRBJ2-3; the D is unclear. The CDR3 is 15 amino acids. V was pared by 2 bases and J by 3 bases, with 12 bases between. The germline V gene encodes CDR1 MNHEY and CDR2 SVGAGI. In DNA, the CDR3 is TGTGCCAGCAGTTACCCACCTGACGGTACAGATACGCAGTATTTT. Translated: CASSYPPDGTDTQYF.

At least ten counts were recorded for this clonotype. V gene TRBV3-1 combines with J gene TRBJ1-5; the match to TRBD1 covers 8 bases. This CDR3 is built from 16 residues. V was clipped by 2 bases and J by 2 bases; unmatched bases: 5. CDR1 LGHDT and CDR2 YNNKEL come from the germline V gene (reference sequence). CDR3 in amino acids: CASSQSGGTGNQPQHF. The CDR3 DNA follows: TGTGCCAGCAGCCAATCAGGGGGCACGGGCAATCAGCCCCAGCATTTT.

This clonotype has at least ten counts. The V gene is TRBV7-3, the J gene TRBJ2-3, with D hard to call. This CDR3 is 15 amino acids long. The germline gives CDR1 SGHTA, CDR2 FQGTGA. Trimming removed 2 bases at V and 0 bases at J, with 9 bases between. This CDR3 is CASSLFGQSTDTQYF. The DNA of the CDR3 is TGTGCCAGCAGCTTATTCGGCCAGAGCACAGATACGCAGTATTTT.

This clonotype was recorded at least ten times. The rearrangement joins TRBV20-1 to TRBJ2-1, with 10 nucleotides matching TRBD1. The CDR3 loop spans 16 amino acids. V was clipped by 0 bases and J by 8 bases; unmatched bases: 10. Germline V lookup: CDR1 DFQATT, CDR2 SNEGSKA (reference sequence). In DNA, the CDR3 is TGCAGTGCTAGAGACCGGGCGGGGACAGGGGTATATGAGCAGTTCTTC. Its translation is CSARDRAGTGVYEQFF.

This chain uses TRBV6-2 or TRBV6-3 with TRBJ2-5; 11 bases match TRBD2. This CDR3 contains 13 residues. V shed 7 bases and J 4 bases; nucleotides not matched to a gene: 2. The germline gives CDR1 MNHEY, CDR2 SVGEGT. The CDR3 is CASNGLAGETQYF. In DNA, the CDR3 is TGTGCCAGCAATGGACTAGCGGGAGAGACCCAGTACTTC.

The sample holds many counts of this clonotype. The rearrangement links TRBV7-2 to TRBJ1-1; 9 bases map to TRBD1. CDR3 length equals 14 residues. The ends lost 5 bases at V and 4 bases at J; junction bases unmatched: 5. Germline lookup yields CDR1 SGHTA and CDR2 FQGNSA. DNA of the CDR3: TGTGCCAGCAGCACAAGACAGGGGGGCACTGAAGCTTTCTTT. Translating gives CASSTRQGGTEAFF.

This rearrangement joins TRBV5-1 to TRBJ2-1, with 7 bases identical to TRBD1. With 4 bases clipped from V and 3 bases from J, the junction kept 10 bases outside the gene matches. The CDR3 runs 16 residues. The germline V gene encodes CDR1 SGHRS and CDR2 YFSETQ. CDR3 protein: CASSPNPTGSYNEQFF. In DNA form, the CDR3 reads TGCGCCAGCAGCCCCAACCCGACAGGGAGCTACAATGAGCAGTTCTTC.

This clonotype was seen more than once but under ten times. The chain employs TRBV6-5 and TRBJ1-1, with D unresolved. Germline values: CDR1 MNHEY, CDR2 SVGAGI. This CDR3 is 15 amino acids long. The V end lost 7 bases, the J end lost 1 base, and 16 bases lay between the germline ends. The CDR3, as DNA: TGTGCCAGCATCAAGTGGGTCCTAGGGAACACTGAAGCTTTCTTT. Translated, it gives CASIKWVLGNTEAFF.

In its sample, this clonotype was seen many times. This chain links TRBV29-1 with TRBJ1-1; D possibly corresponds to TRBD1 (6 bases). The germline gives CDR1 SQVTM, CDR2 ANQGSEA. This CDR3 has 13 residues. The V gene lost 7 bases and the J gene lost 0 bases, with 12 bases spanning the gap. The CDR3 sequence: CSAVGGMNTEAFF. The CDR3 nucleotides are TGCAGCGCGGTGGGGGGCATGAACACTGAAGCTTTCTTT.

This clonotype was observed many times. V usage is TRBV10-3 and J usage is TRBJ1-5; possibly TRBD1 for D (5 bases). The CDR3 has 15 amino acids. V lost 6 bases and J lost 5, with 17 bases in between. Germline V gene sequence: CDR1 ENHRY, CDR2 SYGVKD. The CDR3 DNA reads TGTGCCATCAGCGACTGGGCAGGGCAGCATCAGCCCCAGCATTTT. It specifies CAISDWAGQHQPQHF.

Only one count was recorded for this clonotype. Since a much larger clone is just one base distant, this may be a read error. Since the CDR3 does not end with the conserved phenylalanine or tryptophan, this likely comes from a read error. The chain employs TRBV7-9 and TRBJ2-1; D is ambiguous. In germline, CDR1 is SEHNR, CDR2 FQNEAQ (reference sequence). The V end was cut by 5 bases, the J end by 8 bases, with 13 bases between. CDR3 length: 13 residues. The CDR3 sequence is CASSLSNRDEQFI. The CDR3 DNA is TGTGCCAGCAGCCTCTCAAATAGGGATGAGCAGTTCATC.

This clonotype was recorded at least ten times. The chain combines TRBV20-1 with TRBJ1-6; 8 bases agree with TRBD1. Per the germline V gene, CDR1 is DFQATT and CDR2 is SNEGSKA (reference sequence). This CDR3 comprises 14 residues. J lost 3 bases, V lost 5 bases, and 3 bases had no gene match. The CDR3 coding sequence is TGCAGTGCTGAGGACAGGGACTATAATTCACCCCTCCACTTT. This codes for CSAEDRDYNSPLHF.

This clonotype was observed at least ten times. The V and J genes are TRBV2 and TRBJ2-3; D unclear. The germline gives CDR1 SNHLY, CDR2 FYNNEI. This CDR3 is 15 amino acids long. V lost 6 bases to trimming and J lost 4 bases, with 17 bases between them. CDR3 in amino acids: CASSIGDSPADTQYF. The CDR3 nucleotides are TGTGCCAGCAGCATAGGAGATTCCCCCGCAGATACGCAGTATTTT.

The sample holds many counts of this clonotype. The J gene is TRBJ1-5, the V gene TRBV18; the D is unclear. The V end was cut by 3 bases, the J end by 9 bases, with 12 bases between. The CDR3 is 13 amino acids. Germline CDR1 and CDR2: KGHSH and LQKENI. This chain's CDR3 is CASSPGRERPQHF. CDR3 nucleotide sequence: TGTGCCAGCTCACCCGGGCGGGAGAGGCCCCAGCATTTT.

This clonotype has a count of ten or more. The V gene is TRBV7-8, the J gene TRBJ2-3; D is unclear. CDR3 length equals 13 residues. Trimming removed 6 bases from V and 3 bases from J, with 10 bases in between. The V gene's germline CDR1 is SGHVS and CDR2 FQNEAQ. CDR3 loop: CASRATVTDTQYF. The CDR3 nucleotides are TGTGCCAGCAGGGCTACTGTAACAGATACGCAGTATTTT.

Here the CDR3 reads CAWNEGQGEQFF. In nucleotides, the CDR3 is TGTGCCTGGAACGAGGGACAGGGCGAGCAGTTCTTC. The chain has TRBV30 and TRBJ2-1; TRBD1 agrees at 9 bases. The CDR3 has 12 residues. Germline V lookup: CDR1 GTSNPN, CDR2 SVGIG (reference sequence). The J segment lost 10 bases and the V segment lost 4 bases, leaving 5 bases of the junction unmatched.